Presented here are 14 T cell receptor beta chains from one specimen sequenced in a study of beta chain features in type 1 diabetes. Overall study findings and caveats: All four CD4+ subsets from Type 1 diabetes patients carried moderately but significantly shorter TCRB CDR3s.

Antigens for these TCRs are unknown. All of the isolated RNA was reverse transcribed, so expressed TCRB transcripts were sequenced. The assay was immunoSEQ multiplex PCR, and TCRdb's table has in-frame clones only and misses some. The repertoire consists of about 340,000 clones, with around 9% occurring once and the leading ten covering over 0.95%. The specimen was central memory CD4+ T cells from blood. The receptors come from a young man with type 1 diabetes.

The table lists this clone with a few counts. The V gene is TRBV10-1, the J gene TRBJ2-7; D is possibly TRBD2 (5 bases). Per germline, CDR1 WNHNN and CDR2 SYGVQD (reference sequence). V gave up 8 bases and J gave up 4 bases, with 18 bases separating them. The CDR3 has 14 residues. The CDR3 nucleotides are TGCGCCAGCTCCCGGACGGGAAAATCTTACGAGCAGTACTTC. This codes for CASSRTGKSYEQYF.

The genes are TRBV7-9 and TRBJ1-1; a weak D match, TRBD1 (6 bases). CDR1 and CDR2 (germline): SEHNR, FQNEAQ (reference sequence). The length of the CDR3 is 16 residues. Trimming removed 0 bases at V and 3 bases at J, with 14 bases between. The CDR3 DNA follows: TGTGCCAGCAGCTTAGCCCAGGGGTCGTGGGACACTGAAGCTTTCTTT. Translated, it gives CASSLAQGSWDTEAFF. The variable domain in full, with the rest retrieved from reference TRBV7-9 and TRBJ1-1, is DTGVSQNPRHKITKRGQNVTFRCDPISEHNRLYWYRQTLGQGPEFLTYFQNEAQLEKSRLLSDRFSAERPKGSFSTLEIQRTEQGDSAMYLCASSLAQGSWDTEAFFGQGTRLTVV.

In this sample, this clone turned up a few times. The genes are TRBV18 and TRBJ1-1, with D maybe TRBD1 (6 bases). This CDR3 comprises 13 residues. V was pared by 3 bases and J by 6 bases, with 11 bases between. Germline V CDR1 and CDR2: KGHSH, LQKENI. The CDR3 here is CASSPSTGPEAFF. The DNA of the CDR3 is TGTGCCAGCTCACCCTCGACAGGTCCTGAAGCTTTCTTT. Combining the CDR3 with reference TRBV18 and TRBJ1-1 gives the whole variable domain NAGVMQNPRHLVRRRGQEARLRCSPMKGHSHVYWYRQLPEEGLKFMVYLQKENIIDESGMPKERFSAEFPKEGPSILRIQQVVRGDSAAYFCASSPSTGPEAFFGQGTRLTVV.

A few counts support this clone. This chain joins TRBV27 and TRBJ2-5, with 8 nucleotides matching TRBD2. The CDR3 spans 16 residues. The germline CDR1 and CDR2 sequences are MNHEY and SMNVEV (reference sequence). Trimming cost V 3 bases and J 5 bases; bases outside gene matches: 11. The CDR3 loop is CASSLVDGGARETQYF. The CDR3 coding sequence is TGTGCCAGCAGTTTGGTAGACGGGGGGGCCCGGGAGACCCAGTACTTC.

The sample holds a few counts of this clone. This chain uses TRBV4-3 with TRBJ2-5; 7 nucleotides agree with TRBD1. With 1 base clipped from V and 0 bases from J, the junction kept 17 bases outside the gene matches. Germline V gene sequence: CDR1 LGHNA, CDR2 YSLEER. This CDR3 has 20 residues. DNA of the CDR3: TGCGCCAGCAGCCAAGTCGTAGACCGGGACAGATCCCTGTACCAAGAGACCCAGTACTTC. Protein sequence: CASSQVVDRDRSLYQETQYF.

This sequence joins TRBV4-3 and TRBJ2-1, with TRBD2 matching 7 bases. The length of the CDR3 is 16 residues. The V segment lost 4 bases and the J segment 3 bases; nucleotides outside the gene matches: 9. Looked up from germline, CDR1 is LGHNA and CDR2 is YSLEER. CDR3 region: CASSPMASGDYNEQFF. The CDR3 DNA is TGCGCCAGCAGCCCTATGGCCAGCGGGGACTACAATGAGCAGTTCTTC.

This clone was seen more than once but under ten times. This chain connects TRBV25-1 to TRBJ1-2, with 8 bases lining up with TRBD1. The trim removed 3 bases at V and 2 bases at J, leaving 2 bases unmatched. The CDR3 sequence is 14 residues long. CDR1 is MGHDK, CDR2 SYGVNS, per germline. CDR3 nucleotide sequence: TGTGCCAGCAGTGACACAGGGGGAAACTATGGCTACACCTTC. Translation: CASSDTGGNYGYTF.

This clone has more than one count but fewer than ten. V is TRBV7-2 and J is TRBJ1-2; D call uncertain. Looked up from germline, CDR1 is SGHTA and CDR2 is FQGNSA. Trimming left V 5 bases short and J 8 bases short, with 15 bases between. The CDR3 is 13 amino acids. The CDR3 nucleotides are TGTGCCAGCAGCCCGCGCGACCTTGAGGGCTACACCTTC. This gives the protein CASSPRDLEGYTF.

This clone was picked up a small number of times. CDR3 protein: CASSFRGGIQETQYF. CDR3 DNA: TGTGCCAGCAGCTTCCGCGGGGGCATCCAAGAGACCCAGTACTTC. This chain links TRBV11-2 with TRBJ2-5, with D possibly matching TRBD2 (7 bases). Germline CDR1 is SGHAT and CDR2 is FQNNGV. V was shortened by 3 bases and J by 1 base, with 12 bases between the two germline ends. The CDR3 has 15 residues.

The CDR3 region is CASSEGTAADTQYF. As DNA, the CDR3 is TGTGCCAGCAGTGAAGGGACCGCGGCGGATACGCAGTATTTT. This chain joins TRBV2 and TRBJ2-3; D is unclear. Germline V CDR1 and CDR2: SNHLY, FYNNEI. This CDR3 has 14 residues. V shed 1 base and J shed 6 bases, with 11 bases lying between them.

This clone came up a few times. This chain uses TRBV7-2 with TRBJ2-5; D might be TRBD1 (5 bases). V was cut by 4 bases and J by 5 bases, with 14 bases left in between. Germline lookup yields CDR1 SGHTA and CDR2 FQGNSA. This CDR3 spans 14 amino acids. CDR3 DNA: TGTGCCAGCAGCTCCCGACAGACCGGGGAGACCCAGTACTTC. Residues: CASSSRQTGETQYF.

This clone was seen a handful of times. The chain has TRBV6-1 and TRBJ2-1, with TRBD1 matching over 7 bases. After removal of 7 bases from V and 5 bases from J, the junction contained 2 bases not matched to a gene. This CDR3 is 12 amino acids long. The germline CDR1 and CDR2 sequences are MNHNS and SASEGT. Here the CDR3 DNA reads TGTGCCAGCATCGACAGGGACAATGAGCAGTTCTTC. Translating gives CASIDRDNEQFF.

This clone appeared a few times. This rearrangement joins TRBV11-3 to TRBJ2-1, with 12 bases that match TRBD2. Germline CDR1 is SGHNT and CDR2 is YENEEA. The CDR3 has 16 residues. After removal of 5 bases from V and 6 bases from J, the junction contained 8 bases not matched to a gene. CDR3: CASSPRLAGVTNEQFF. The CDR3 bases are TGTGCCAGCAGCCCCCGACTAGCGGGGGTCACCAATGAGCAGTTCTTC.

In this sample, this clone turned up a few times. The chain uses TRBV10-1 and TRBJ2-4; 7 nucleotides line up with TRBD2. Germline V lookup: CDR1 WNHNN, CDR2 SYGVQD (reference sequence). V gave up 2 bases and J gave up 0 bases; unmatched junction bases: 10. The CDR3 runs 18 residues. The CDR3 nucleotides read TGCGCCAGCAGTGAGGGTAGCGGGTCGGGGAGAGCCAAAAACATTCAGTACTTC. The encoded protein is CASSEGSGSGRAKNIQYF.